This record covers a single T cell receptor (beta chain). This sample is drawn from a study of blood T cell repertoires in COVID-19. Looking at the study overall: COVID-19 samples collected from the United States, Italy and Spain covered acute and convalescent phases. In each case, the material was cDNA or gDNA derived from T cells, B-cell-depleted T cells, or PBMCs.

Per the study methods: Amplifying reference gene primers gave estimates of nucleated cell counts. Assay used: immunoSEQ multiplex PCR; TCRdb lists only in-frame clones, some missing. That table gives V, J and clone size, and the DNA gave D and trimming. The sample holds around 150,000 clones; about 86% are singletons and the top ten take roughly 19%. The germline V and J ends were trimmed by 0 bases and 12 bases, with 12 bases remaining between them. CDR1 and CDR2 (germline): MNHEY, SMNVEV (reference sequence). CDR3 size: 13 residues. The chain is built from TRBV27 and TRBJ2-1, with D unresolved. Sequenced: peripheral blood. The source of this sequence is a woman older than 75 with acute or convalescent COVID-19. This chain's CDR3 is CASSLSQTLGQFF. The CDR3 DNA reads TGTGCCAGCAGTTTATCTCAGACTCTCGGGCAGTTCTTC.